A single sample is the source of the 28 T cell receptor beta chains below, sequenced in a study of blood T cell repertoires in COVID-19. Method: immunoSEQ multiplex PCR; TCRdb's copy keeps in-frame clones and lacks some. The sample has 200,000 to 250,000 clones, just over 85% seen once. Sequenced: PBMCs or T cells enriched from blood (not recorded which). The receptors here all came from a woman in her forties or fifties with acute COVID-19.

As regards this clone: The same CDR3 is also encoded by other DNA sequences in this sample. The chain has TRBV9 and TRBJ2-1; perhaps TRBD2 as D (5 bases). CDR1 SGDLS and CDR2 YYNGEE come from the germline V gene. The CDR3 has 15 residues. Trimming pared 0 bases from V and 2 bases from J, leaving 9 bases between. CDR3 DNA sequence: TGTGCCAGCAGCGTAGGGCCGGGGACCTACAATGAGCAGTTCTTC. Translated: CASSVGPGTYNEQFF.

The chain is built from TRBV2 and TRBJ2-1; tentative D call: TRBD2 (5 bases). Looked up from germline, CDR1 is SNHLY and CDR2 is FYNNEI. This CDR3 has 14 residues. The V and J ends lost 7 bases and 0 bases respectively, with 10 bases between them. CDR3: CASTPSPSYNEQFF. For the CDR3, the DNA is TGTGCCAGCACCCCTAGCCCCTCCTACAATGAGCAGTTCTTC.

Comment on this clone: Other DNA sequences from this sample encode an identical CDR3 as well. CDR3 DNA: TGTGCCAGCAGCCCCCCAAGGGGGCAAGAGACCCAGTACTTC. Translating it yields CASSPPRGQETQYF. This chain connects TRBV7-9 to TRBJ2-5; D might be TRBD1 (6 bases). CDR1 and CDR2 from the germline V gene are SEHNR and FQNEAQ (reference sequence). This CDR3 region has 14 residues. Trimming took off 5 bases at V and 2 bases at J, with 12 bases between the two ends.

A word on this clone: The sample carries other DNA sequences with the same CDR3. The chain combines TRBV18 with TRBJ2-1, with TRBD1 matching 7 bases. CDR1 is KGHSH, CDR2 LQKENI, per germline. The CDR3 consists of 15 residues. Trimming took 0 bases from V and 4 from J; bases not matched to a gene: 3. CDR3 residues: CASSPPGTAYNEQFF. In DNA, the CDR3 is TGTGCCAGCTCACCACCGGGGACAGCTTACAATGAGCAGTTCTTC.

V is TRBV7-9 and J is TRBJ2-3, with 8 bases fitting TRBD2. The V segment lost 6 bases and the J segment 3 bases; nucleotides outside the gene matches: 11. The CDR3 is 16 amino acids. Germline CDR1 SEHNR, CDR2 FQNEAQ (reference sequence). As DNA, the CDR3 is TGTGCCAGCAGTTCGTCCGGGAGGGTTCGGACAGATACGCAGTATTTT. It codes for CASSSSGRVRTDTQYF.

The rearrangement uses TRBV11-3 and TRBJ2-7; 8 bases align to TRBD1. With 4 bases clipped from V and 7 bases from J, the junction kept 24 bases outside the gene matches. The CDR3 has 19 residues. CDR1 is SGHNT, CDR2 YENEEA, per germline. DNA of the CDR3: TGTGCCAGCAGCTCCCGAATTCCCTGGACAGGGAAAAGGTCTTGGGAGCAGTACTTC. It encodes CASSSRIPWTGKRSWEQYF.

The V gene is TRBV18, the J gene TRBJ1-1, with 8 bases that match TRBD1. Germline V lookup: CDR1 KGHSH, CDR2 LQKENI. J gave up 5 bases and V 2 bases, and 4 bases lay outside the gene matches. The CDR3 length is 14 residues. The DNA of the CDR3 is TGTGCCAGCTCACCAGGGGACAGGAGAACTGAAGCTTTCTTT. This gives the protein CASSPGDRRTEAFF.

This rearrangement joins TRBV5-1 to TRBJ2-5; TRBD1 matches 9 bases. J was trimmed by 4 bases and V by 2 bases; bases with no gene match: 6. There are 15 residues in the CDR3. Per germline, CDR1 SGHRS and CDR2 YFSETQ. CDR3 sequence: CASSFHGQGLETQYF. CDR3 bases: TGCGCCAGCAGCTTCCACGGACAGGGGCTAGAGACCCAGTACTTC.

The genes are TRBV7-9 and TRBJ2-7; D remains unclear. Trimming removed 6 bases at V and 1 base at J, with 10 bases between. Germline CDR1 is SEHNR and CDR2 is FQNEAQ (reference sequence). CDR3 size: 13 residues. The CDR3 is CASRAGSSYEQYF. For the CDR3, the DNA is TGTGCCAGCAGAGCAGGAAGTTCCTACGAGCAGTACTTC.

This chain uses TRBV7-8 with TRBJ2-3; 8 nucleotides agree with TRBD2. Trimming removed 0 bases from V and 0 bases from J; junction bases left unmatched: 5. The CDR3 covers 17 residues. From germline, CDR1 is SGHVS and CDR2 FQNEAQ. CDR3 nucleotide sequence: TGTGCCAGCAGCTTAGCGCGGCTAGCGGGTAGCACAGATACGCAGTATTTT. Its translation: CASSLARLAGSTDTQYF.

Turning to this clone: The junction differs from germline at one of its ends, possibly a read error. V is TRBV6-1 and J is TRBJ1-2; tentative D call: TRBD1 (6 bases). The germline V gene encodes CDR1 MNHNS and CDR2 SASEGT. The CDR3 is 14 residues long. This CDR3 reads CASSQARQAGGYTF. The CDR3 DNA reads as TGTGCCAGCAGTCAAGCCCGACAGGCGGGTGGCTACACCTTC.

The chain joins TRBV5-1 to TRBJ2-6; D gene ambiguous. Germline V gene data show CDR1 as SGHRS and CDR2 as YFSETQ. V lost 1 base, J lost 2 bases, and 7 bases lay in between. This CDR3 spans 15 amino acids. CDR3 region: CASSLMAPGANVLTF. The CDR3 bases are TGCGCCAGCAGCTTGATGGCCCCTGGGGCCAACGTCCTGACTTTC.

This clone appeared once. This chain joins TRBV5-5 and TRBJ2-3; D is uncertain. The germline CDR1 and CDR2 sequences are SGHKS and YYEKEE (reference sequence). V was trimmed by 3 bases and J by 1 base, leaving 6 bases between them. The CDR3 spans 13 residues. CDR3 DNA sequence: TGTGCCAGCAGCTCAGAACGCACAGATACGCAGTATTTT. Its protein is CASSSERTDTQYF.

The chain carries TRBV7-3 and TRBJ2-1; 9 positions agree with TRBD1. Germline V gives CDR1 SGHTA, CDR2 FQGTGA. V trimming: 5 bases; J trimming: 5 bases; junction bases outside the gene matches: 7. The CDR3 spans 15 residues. Written as DNA, the CDR3 is TGTGCCAGCAGCCACGACAGGGGGGTTAACAATGAGCAGTTCTTC. Translating gives CASSHDRGVNNEQFF. The full variable domain, its missing parts supplied by reference TRBV7-3 and TRBJ2-1, is GAGVSQTPSNKVTEKGKYVELRCDPISGHTALYWYRQSLGQGPEFLIYFQGTGAADDSGLPNDRFFAVRPEGSVSTLKIQRTERGDSAVYLCASSHDRGVNNEQFFGPGTRLTVL.

Comments on this clone: The junction shows a germline mismatch at one end, possibly a read error. The CDR3 bases are TGCAACGAGGGGGATGAGCAGTTCTTC. Translated: CNEGDEQFF. This chain uses TRBV7-3 with TRBJ2-1, with D maybe TRBD1 (6 bases). Germline V gene data show CDR1 as SGHTA and CDR2 as FQGTGA. CDR3 length: 9 residues. The full variable domain, in which reference TRBV7-3 and TRBJ2-1 provide the parts outside the CDR3, is GAGVSQTPSNKVTEKGKYVELRCDPISGHTALYWYRQSLGQGPEFLIYFQGTGAADDSGLPNDRFFAVRPEGSVSTLKIQRTERGDSAVYLCNEGDEQFFGPGTRLTVL.

This sequence joins TRBV5-1 and TRBJ2-4; D might be TRBD2 (6 bases). V lost 0 bases and J 0 bases, leaving 13 bases between the germline ends. Germline V CDR1 and CDR2: SGHRS, YFSETQ. The CDR3 runs to 17 residues. The CDR3 region is CASSLEDGGLAKNIQYF. The CDR3 nucleotides are TGCGCCAGCAGCTTGGAAGACGGAGGGTTAGCCAAAAACATTCAGTACTTC.

The genes are TRBV7-3 and TRBJ1-1; possibly TRBD1 for D (6 bases). Trimming cost V 1 base and J 3 bases, with 6 bases left between them. Germline values: CDR1 SGHTA, CDR2 FQGTGA. The CDR3 has 13 residues. The CDR3 nucleotides read TGTGCCAGCAGCTTAAAGGGGGACACTGAAGCTTTCTTT. Protein: CASSLKGDTEAFF. Full variable domain (remainder filled in from reference TRBV7-3 and TRBJ1-1): GAGVSQTPSNKVTEKGKYVELRCDPISGHTALYWYRQSLGQGPEFLIYFQGTGAADDSGLPNDRFFAVRPEGSVSTLKIQRTERGDSAVYLCASSLKGDTEAFFGQGTRLTVV.

This CDR3 is CASSITSWTANTGELFF. In nucleotides, the CDR3 is TGTGCCAGTAGTATAACTTCTTGGACAGCTAACACCGGGGAGCTGTTTTTT. This chain links TRBV19 with TRBJ2-2; possibly TRBD1 for D (6 bases). Trimming shortened V by 2 bases and J by 2 bases, and 15 bases separated the two germline ends. Germline loops: CDR1 LNHDA, CDR2 SQIVND (reference sequence). The CDR3 runs 17 residues.

The genes are TRBV6-2 or TRBV6-3 and TRBJ2-2, with a possible D match to TRBD2 (7 bases). Trimming left V 0 bases short and J 0 bases short, with 14 bases between. CDR1 MNHEY and CDR2 SVGEGT come from the germline V gene. The CDR3 has 18 residues. The CDR3: CASSYSRGATPNTGELFF. The DNA for the CDR3 is TGTGCCAGCAGTTACTCTCGGGGGGCGACGCCGAACACCGGGGAGCTGTTTTTT.

The chain couples TRBV7-6 to TRBJ2-2, with TRBD2 identical over 9 bases. The junction had 5 bases not matched to a gene; V was cut back by 5 bases and J by 4 bases. This CDR3 has 15 amino acids. Germline values: CDR1 SGHVS, CDR2 FNYEAQ. The DNA of the CDR3 is TGTGCCAGCAGCACCCTAGCGGGGCCCACCGGGGAGCTGTTTTTT. It yields the protein CASSTLAGPTGELFF.

The chain employs TRBV28 and TRBJ1-2; 7 positions match TRBD1. The germline gives CDR1 MDHEN, CDR2 SYDVKM. The V segment lost 7 bases and the J segment 4 bases; nucleotides outside the gene matches: 27. The CDR3 runs 20 residues. CDR3 amino acids: CASKGTQVANRGRLSYGYTF. In DNA form, the CDR3 reads TGTGCCAGCAAAGGAACCCAAGTAGCGAACAGGGGCCGACTGAGCTATGGCTACACCTTC.

The rearrangement uses TRBV5-6 and TRBJ2-3, with TRBD2 matching 10 bases. Losses at the gene ends were 3 bases for V and 2 bases for J; bases not matched to a gene: 9. This CDR3 spans 17 amino acids. Germline V gives CDR1 SGHDT, CDR2 YYEEEE. The CDR3 sequence is CASSWGRLAGFTDTQYF. The CDR3 DNA reads TGTGCCAGCAGCTGGGGGCGACTAGCGGGTTTCACAGATACGCAGTATTTT.

This clone was counted a single time. The chain couples TRBV7-9 to TRBJ2-5, with a weak D call TRBD2 (6 bases). Trimming left V 5 bases short and J 4 bases short, with 14 bases between. The CDR3 contains 14 residues. The V gene's germline CDR1 is SEHNR and CDR2 FQNEAQ (reference sequence). Here the CDR3 DNA reads TGTGCCAGCAGCGGGGGGATGGGAGGAGAGACCCAGTACTTC. Its protein product is CASSGGMGGETQYF.

The V and J genes are TRBV27 and TRBJ1-2, with a tentative D call TRBD1 (6 bases). CDR1 is MNHEY, CDR2 SMNVEV, per germline (reference sequence). The CDR3 runs to 16 residues. V dropped 2 bases and J dropped 4 bases, with 17 bases sitting between them. CDR3 DNA sequence: TGTGCCAGCAGTTTAGCTGGGCAGGGGTCCTTCTATGGCTACACCTTC. Translated, it gives CASSLAGQGSFYGYTF.

J is TRBJ2-2 and V is TRBV3-1 (or the pseudogene TRBV3-2); 9 positions agree with TRBD1. Trimming at V came to 3 bases and at J to 6 bases, leaving 2 bases not matched to a gene. Germline CDR1 is LGHDT and CDR2 is YNNKEL (reference sequence). This CDR3 comprises 14 residues. CDR3 DNA: TGTGCCAGCAGCCACACAGGGGGCTCCGGGGAGCTGTTTTTT. It codes for CASSHTGGSGELFF.

The J gene is TRBJ2-7, the V gene TRBV28; 10 bases fit TRBD2. CDR3 size: 15 residues. V lost 0 bases and J lost 7; bases outside the gene matches: 6. The germline V gene encodes CDR1 MDHEN and CDR2 SYDVKM. CDR3 region: CASSLWLAGVGEQYF. DNA of the CDR3: TGTGCCAGCAGTTTATGGCTAGCGGGAGTGGGAGAGCAGTACTTC.

V gene TRBV5-1 combines with J gene TRBJ2-2; 10 bases map to TRBD2. The CDR3 covers 15 residues. The V gene end was trimmed by 5 bases and the J gene end by 1 base; junction bases not matched to a gene: 2. Germline CDR1 is SGHRS and CDR2 is YFSETQ. The CDR3 DNA is TGCGCCAGCAGTCGGACTAGCGGGAACACCGGGGAGCTGTTTTTT. Protein sequence: CASSRTSGNTGELFF. The full variable domain, its missing parts supplied by reference TRBV5-1 and TRBJ2-2, is KAGVTQTPRYLIKTRGQQVTLSCSPISGHRSVSWYQQTPGQGLQFLFEYFSETQRNKGNFPGRFSGRQFSNSRSEMNVSTLELGDSALYLCASSRTSGNTGELFFGEGSRLTVL.

The chain couples TRBV6-2 or TRBV6-3 to TRBJ2-1; 9 bases align to TRBD2. V lost 2 bases to trimming and J lost 5 bases; unmatched junction nucleotides: 4. This CDR3 is 15 amino acids long. Germline loops: CDR1 MNHEY, CDR2 SVGEGT. CDR3 in DNA: TGTGCCAGCAGTTACGTATTAGCGGGAGACAATGAGCAGTTCTTC. Encoded protein: CASSYVLAGDNEQFF.